This T cell receptor beta chain was obtained from a study of shared clonotypes between healthy human individuals (dated by TCRdb to 2019 to 2021). About the investigation overall: Two women and three men aged 18 to 49 years were included in the cohort. Blood TCR repertoires of roughly 5 healthy adults were deeply sequenced to estimate repertoire size and the extent of clonotype sharing between individuals. Libraries were prepared and TCR repertoires were sequenced by different laboratories using diverse techniques, in order to increase sequencing depth and limit assay-specific biases. Per donor, leukapheresis produced somewhere between about 0.94 and 10 billion PBMCs.

Summary of the overall study and its limitations: Pairwise subsampling indicated that sequencing depth was expected to affect the degree of clonotype sharing among donors. Sampling was limited to blood, and TCR repertoires in tissue likely differ from TCR repertoires in blood. The genetic and exposure-history diversity represented was limited by the small number of donors.

This clone is a singleton in its sample. The antigen this receptor binds is unknown. The sample holds no much larger clone one base away, and base qualities are not on file. The donors were healthy, HIV-negative adults with no recently reported acute infections or vaccinations. Every donor was a Caucasian adult residing in Nashville, Tennessee, USA. For unsorted samples, 90 million to 95 million PBMCs were counted, and genomic DNA was extracted using the QIAamp DNA Blood Mini kit. Blood was obtained by leukapheresis, after which PBMCs were separated by Ficoll-Histopaque density gradient centrifugation and cryopreserved in liquid nitrogen vapor phase. TCR CDR3 regions were amplified from genomic DNA by multiplex PCR using the deep immunoSEQ assay. For each cell subset, the extracted genomic DNA was distributed evenly across all wells of several immunoSEQ 96-well plates, and each plate served as one replicate. For unsorted PBMC, approximately 300 ng of genomic DNA, equivalent to approximately 30,000 T cell genomes, went into each replicate PCR. Ten immunoSEQ deep assay plates were used to sequence unsorted PBMC genomic DNA. Purified libraries were measured with a Qubit 3.0 fluorometer, size-checked on a Bioanalyzer 2100, and measured again with the KAPA Library Quantification kit. Every immunoSEQ 96-well plate was sequenced on a dedicated single-read 150-cycle Illumina NextSeq 550 flow cell. The study's processing was this. Because the immunoSEQ output included only junctional sequences and no quality scores, the filtering could not be the same as the filtering used for full-length reads. Sequences were annotated with PyIR, a Python wrapper for IgBLAST v1.9, using IMGT germline references to assign V/J genes and CDR3. Reads with weak V/J assignments (E-value above 1e-6), missing CDR3, stop codons, out-of-frame junctions, or ambiguous translated residues were removed. V3J clonotypes were defined as sequences sharing the same inferred V gene, J gene, and CDR3 amino acid sequence. To compute the percentage overlap between repertoires, the number of shared unique clonotypes was divided by the size of the smaller repertoire. Repertoire richness was assessed with RTK rarefaction, the Chao1 estimator, and Recon v2.1 estimates of unobserved clonotypes. In its TCRdb copy, this immuneACCESS table keeps in-frame sequences only and misses some clones. Where compared with another copy, unresolved V genes explain less than half of these, and the others have no known cause. V and J calls and clone size are those listed in that table; D and trimming were worked out from the DNA. The sample data list 450,000 to 600,000 clones, and around three quarters of these were observed just once. The leading ten clones occupy 12% of the sample.

This TCR was recovered from a middle-aged woman in good health. Some clones in this sample may be carry-over from other donors' samples. Sequenced input: PBMCs.

Here is the DNA: TGTGCCTGGAGTCCACTGGGACCCGACACAGATACGCAGTATTTT. Its amino acids are CAWSPLGPDTDTQYF. The chain is made from TRBV30 and TRBJ2-3; the D gene may be TRBD1 or TRBD2, since each aligns over 5 bases. The junction shows trimming of 2 bases on V and 2 bases on J, plus 14 bases between the germline ends. Sequences GTSNPN (CDR1) and SVGIG (CDR2) are obtained from the germline V gene (reference sequence). The CDR3 starts with the cysteine, ends with the phenylalanine, and has 15 residues. The kept DNA is CDR3 alone, 45 bases in frame from the first base.